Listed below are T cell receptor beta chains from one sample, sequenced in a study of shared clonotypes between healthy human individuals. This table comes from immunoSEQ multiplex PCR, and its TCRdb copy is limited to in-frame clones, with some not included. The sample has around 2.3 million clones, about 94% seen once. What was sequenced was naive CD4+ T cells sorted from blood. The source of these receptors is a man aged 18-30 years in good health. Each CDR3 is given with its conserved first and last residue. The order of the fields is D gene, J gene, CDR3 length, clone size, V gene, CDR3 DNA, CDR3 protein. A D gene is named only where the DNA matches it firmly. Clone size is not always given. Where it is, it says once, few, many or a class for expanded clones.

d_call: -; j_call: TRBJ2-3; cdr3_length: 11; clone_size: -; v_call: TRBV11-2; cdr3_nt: TGTGCCAGCAGCAGTCGTTGGGGCACGTATTTT; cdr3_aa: CASSSRWGTYF
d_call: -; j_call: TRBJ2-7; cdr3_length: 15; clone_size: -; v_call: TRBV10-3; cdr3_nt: TGTGCCATCAGTGGTCGGGCCCAAGTCTCCTACGAGCAGTACTTC; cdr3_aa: CAISGRAQVSYEQYF
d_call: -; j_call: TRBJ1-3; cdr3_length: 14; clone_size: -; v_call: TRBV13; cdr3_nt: TGTGCCAGCAGCTCCAGGGGAAGCGGAAACACCATATATTTT; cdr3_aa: CASSSRGSGNTIYF
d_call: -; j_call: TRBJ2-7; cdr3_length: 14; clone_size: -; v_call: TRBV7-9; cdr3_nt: TGTGCCAGCAGCTTAGAGGTTACACCCTACGAGCAGTACTTC; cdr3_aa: CASSLEVTPYEQYF
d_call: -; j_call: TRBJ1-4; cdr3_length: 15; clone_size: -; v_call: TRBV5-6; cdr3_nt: TGTGCCAGCAGCTTGGGGGCAGGCTGGGAAGAAAAACTGTTTTTT; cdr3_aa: CASSLGAGWEEKLFF
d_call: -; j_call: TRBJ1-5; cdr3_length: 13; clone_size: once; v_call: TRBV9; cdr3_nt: TGTGCCAGCAGCGTAGGAGGTCAGCAGCCCCAGCATTTT; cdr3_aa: CASSVGGQQPQHF
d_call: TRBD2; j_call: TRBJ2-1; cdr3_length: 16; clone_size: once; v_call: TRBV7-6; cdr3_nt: TGTGCCAGCAGCTTAGGATCGGCGGGGGGTTACAATGAGCAGTTCTTC; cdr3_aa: CASSLGSAGGYNEQFF
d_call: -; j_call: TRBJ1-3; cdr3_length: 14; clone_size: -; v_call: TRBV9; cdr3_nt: TGTGCCAGCAGCGTAGATGGGTCTGGAAACACCATATATTTT; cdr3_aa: CASSVDGSGNTIYF
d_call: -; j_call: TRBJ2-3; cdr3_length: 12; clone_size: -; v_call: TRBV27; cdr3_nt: TGTGCCAGCAGTTCCTACCAGGGTACGCAGTATTTT; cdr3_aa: CASSSYQGTQYF
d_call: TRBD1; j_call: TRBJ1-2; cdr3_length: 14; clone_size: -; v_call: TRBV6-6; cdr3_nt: TGTGCCAGCAGTTCGACAGGGACCACCTATGGCTACACCTTC; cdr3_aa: CASSSTGTTYGYTF
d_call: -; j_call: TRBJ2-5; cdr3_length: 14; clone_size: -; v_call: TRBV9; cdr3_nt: TGTGCCAGCAGCGTAGGGGGCACACAAGAGACCCAGTACTTC; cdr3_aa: CASSVGGTQETQYF
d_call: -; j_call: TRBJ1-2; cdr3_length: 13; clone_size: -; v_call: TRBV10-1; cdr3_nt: TGCGCCAGCAGTGAAGGGACAAGCTATGGCTACACCTTC; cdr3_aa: CASSEGTSYGYTF
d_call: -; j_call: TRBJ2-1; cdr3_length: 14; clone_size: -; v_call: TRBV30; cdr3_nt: TGTGCCTGGAGTGAATGGCCGAAAGGCCGGGTTCAGTTCTTC; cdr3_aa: CAWSEWPKGRVQFF
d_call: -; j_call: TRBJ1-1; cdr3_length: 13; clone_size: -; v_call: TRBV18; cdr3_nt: TGTGCCAGCTCACAAGGACCGAACACTGAAGCTTTCTTT; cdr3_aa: CASSQGPNTEAFF
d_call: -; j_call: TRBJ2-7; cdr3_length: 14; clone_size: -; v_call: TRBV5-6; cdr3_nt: TGTGCCAGCACCCGGGCGGCGACTCTCTACGAGCAGTACTTC; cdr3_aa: CASTRAATLYEQYF
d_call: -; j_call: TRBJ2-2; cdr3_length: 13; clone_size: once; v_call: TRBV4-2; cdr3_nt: TGTGCCAGCAGCCAAGATATTGACGGGGAGCTGTTTTTT; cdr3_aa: CASSQDIDGELFF
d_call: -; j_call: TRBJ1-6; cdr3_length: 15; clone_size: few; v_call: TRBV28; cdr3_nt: TGTGCCAGCAGTCCGTACAGGGTAAAGAATTCACCCCTCCACTTT; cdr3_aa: CASSPYRVKNSPLHF
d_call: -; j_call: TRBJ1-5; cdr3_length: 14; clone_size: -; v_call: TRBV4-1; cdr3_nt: TGCGCCAGCAGCCAAGTAAGGAGCAATCAGCCCCAGCATTTT; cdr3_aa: CASSQVRSNQPQHF
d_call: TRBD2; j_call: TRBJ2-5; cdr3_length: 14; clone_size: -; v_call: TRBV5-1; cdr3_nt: TGCGCCAGCAGCTTGGAAGGGACTAGTTCCACCCAGTACTTC; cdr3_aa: CASSLEGTSSTQYF
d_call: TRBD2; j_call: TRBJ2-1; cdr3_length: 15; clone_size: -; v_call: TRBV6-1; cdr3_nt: TGTGCCAGCAGTACCGGACTAGCAGCGTACAATGAGCAGTTCTTC; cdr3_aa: CASSTGLAAYNEQFF
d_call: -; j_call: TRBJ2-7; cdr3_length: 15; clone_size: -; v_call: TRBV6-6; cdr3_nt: TGTGCCAGCAGTTACTCGTTTCAGGGAGGCTACGAGCAGTACTTC; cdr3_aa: CASSYSFQGGYEQYF
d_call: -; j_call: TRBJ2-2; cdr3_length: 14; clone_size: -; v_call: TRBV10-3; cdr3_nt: TGTGCCATCAGTGAAAGGGTAGGCACCGGGGAGCTGTTTTTT; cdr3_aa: CAISERVGTGELFF
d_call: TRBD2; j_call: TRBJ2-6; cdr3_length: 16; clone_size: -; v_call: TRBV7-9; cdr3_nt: TGTGCCAGCAGCCCCCGCGGGAGCTCTGGGGCCAACGTCCTGACTTTC; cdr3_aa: CASSPRGSSGANVLTF
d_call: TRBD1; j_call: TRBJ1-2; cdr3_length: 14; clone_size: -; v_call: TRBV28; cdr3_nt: TGTGCCAGCAGAATTGACCAGGGGGCGGGTGGCTACACCTTC; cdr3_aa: CASRIDQGAGGYTF
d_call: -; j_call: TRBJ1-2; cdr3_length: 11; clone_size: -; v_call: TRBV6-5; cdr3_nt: TGTGCCTGCGGGGTGGGCTATGGCTACACCTTC; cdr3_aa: CACGVGYGYTF
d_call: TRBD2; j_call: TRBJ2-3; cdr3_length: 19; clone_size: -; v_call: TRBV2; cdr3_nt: TGTGCCAGCAGTGATGGACTAGCGGGAGTCGAGGTCCCCCCAGATACGCAGTATTTT; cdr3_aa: CASSDGLAGVEVPPDTQYF
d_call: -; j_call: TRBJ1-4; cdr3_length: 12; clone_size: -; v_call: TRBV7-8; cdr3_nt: TGTGCCAGCAGCTTAGTTCAGGGTGGACTGTTTTTT; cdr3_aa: CASSLVQGGLFF
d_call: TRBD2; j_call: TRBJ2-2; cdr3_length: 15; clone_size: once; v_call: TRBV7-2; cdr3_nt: TGTGCCAGCAGCTCCCGGACTAGCGGGAGCCGGGAGCTGTTTTTT; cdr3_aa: CASSSRTSGSRELFF
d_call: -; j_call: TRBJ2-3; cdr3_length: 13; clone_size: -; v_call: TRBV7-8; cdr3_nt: TGTGCCAGCAGCCGACTAGGAACAGATACGCAGTATTTT; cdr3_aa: CASSRLGTDTQYF
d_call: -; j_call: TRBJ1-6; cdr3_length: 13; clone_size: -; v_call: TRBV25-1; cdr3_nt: TGTGCCAGCAGTCAGGCCGCGGGTTCACCCCTCCACTTT; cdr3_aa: CASSQAAGSPLHF
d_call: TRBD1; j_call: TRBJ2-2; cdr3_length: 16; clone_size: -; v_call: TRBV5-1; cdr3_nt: TGCGCCAGCAGCTTCGGGAGGACAGGGGAGACCGGGGAGCTGTTTTTT; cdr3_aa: CASSFGRTGETGELFF
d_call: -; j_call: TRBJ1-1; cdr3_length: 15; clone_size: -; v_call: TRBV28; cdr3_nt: TGTGCCAGCAGTTTACCCCCAGACCTTAACACTGAAGCTTTCTTT; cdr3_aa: CASSLPPDLNTEAFF
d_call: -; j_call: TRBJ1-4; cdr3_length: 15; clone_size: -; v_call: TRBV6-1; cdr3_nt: TGTGCCAGCACGCACACCCTAGCAACTAATGAAAAACTGTTTTTT; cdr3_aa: CASTHTLATNEKLFF
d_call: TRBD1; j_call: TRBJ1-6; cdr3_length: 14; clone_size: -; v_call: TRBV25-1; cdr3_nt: TGTGCCAGCAGTGTCGGGGACAGTTATTCACCCCTCCACTTT; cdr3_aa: CASSVGDSYSPLHF
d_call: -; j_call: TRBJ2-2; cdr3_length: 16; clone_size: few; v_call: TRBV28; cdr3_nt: TGTGCCAGCAGGGGATGGCAGGGGAAGAACACCGGGGAGCTGTTTTTT; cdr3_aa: CASRGWQGKNTGELFF
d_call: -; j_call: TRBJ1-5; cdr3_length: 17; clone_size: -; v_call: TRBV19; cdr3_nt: TGTGCCAGTAGTATAGGGGGGGGGACCCTTTTTAATCAGCCCCAGCATTTT; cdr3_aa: CASSIGGGTLFNQPQHF
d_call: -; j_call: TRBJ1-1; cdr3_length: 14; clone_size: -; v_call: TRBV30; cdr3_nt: TGTGCCTTCCGGGACCGGCGAGGGGGAACTGAAGCTTTCTTT; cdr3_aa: CAFRDRRGGTEAFF
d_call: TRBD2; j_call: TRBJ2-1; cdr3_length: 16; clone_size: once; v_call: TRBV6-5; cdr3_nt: TGTGCCAGCAGTTCAATAGCGGGAGTTCGGCAGAATGAGCAGTTCTTC; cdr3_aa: CASSSIAGVRQNEQFF
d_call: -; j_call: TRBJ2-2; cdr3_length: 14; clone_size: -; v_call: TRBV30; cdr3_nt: TGTGCCTGGAGTGTAGGACGGATCTCCGGGGAGCTGTTTTTT; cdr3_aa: CAWSVGRISGELFF
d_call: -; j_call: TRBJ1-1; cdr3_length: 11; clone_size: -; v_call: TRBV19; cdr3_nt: TGTGCCAGTAGCATGGTGGGTGAAGCTTTCTTT; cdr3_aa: CASSMVGEAFF
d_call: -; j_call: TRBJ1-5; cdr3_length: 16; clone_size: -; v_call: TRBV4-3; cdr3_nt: TGCGCCAGCAGCCAAGATGTGGCAGGGAGAAATCAGCCCCAGCATTTT; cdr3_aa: CASSQDVAGRNQPQHF
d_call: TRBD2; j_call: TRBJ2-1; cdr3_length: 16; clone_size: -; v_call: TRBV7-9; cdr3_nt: TGTGCCAGCAGCTTAGGACTAGCGGGGGCGTACAATGAGCAGTTCTTC; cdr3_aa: CASSLGLAGAYNEQFF
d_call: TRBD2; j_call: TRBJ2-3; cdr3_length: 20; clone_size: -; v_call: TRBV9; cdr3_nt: TGTGCCAGCAGCGACAAGGAGGGGCGGGGGAGCTCACTTAGCACAGATACGCAGTATTTT; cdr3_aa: CASSDKEGRGSSLSTDTQYF
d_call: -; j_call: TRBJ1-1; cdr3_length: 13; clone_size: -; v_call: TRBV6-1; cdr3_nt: TGTGCCAGCAGTGTCGGGAGGAGCACTGAAGCTTTCTTT; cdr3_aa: CASSVGRSTEAFF
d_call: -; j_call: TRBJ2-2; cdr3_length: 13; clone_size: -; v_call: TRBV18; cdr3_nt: TGTGCCAGCTCACCTGGCAGTACCGGGGAGCTGTTTTTT; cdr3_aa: CASSPGSTGELFF
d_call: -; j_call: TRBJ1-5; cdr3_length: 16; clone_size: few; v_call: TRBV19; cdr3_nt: TGTGCCAGTAGTCAGGCAGGGTCAATTGGCAATCAGCCCCAGCATTTT; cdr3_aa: CASSQAGSIGNQPQHF
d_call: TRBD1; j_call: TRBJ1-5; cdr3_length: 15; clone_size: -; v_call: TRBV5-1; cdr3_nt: TGCGCCAGCAGCTTCTCGGGACAGGGCAATCAGCCCCAGCATTTT; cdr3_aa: CASSFSGQGNQPQHF
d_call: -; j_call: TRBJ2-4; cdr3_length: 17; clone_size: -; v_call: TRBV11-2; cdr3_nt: TGTGCCAGCAGCTTAGTCGGCAAAGTTCTTACCAGAAACATTCAGTACTTC; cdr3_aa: CASSLVGKVLTRNIQYF